The rows below give T cell receptor beta chains drawn from one sample of a study of a mutant IDH1 vaccine in newly diagnosed glioma. The table came from immunoSEQ multiplex PCR; TCRdb's copy has only in-frame clones and leaves some out. The table includes around 60,000 clones, about 88% detected once. Their specific antigens are unknown. This sample comprised PBMCs, obtained from a glioma patient whose treatment included an IDH1 peptide vaccine. The receptors originated from a man between 25 and 39 years old with glioma. Both conserved end residues are trimmed from each CDR3. The order of the fields is CDR3 length, J gene, V gene, CDR3 protein.

13,TRBJ1-2,TRBV15,ATSREAGTLYGYT
12,TRBJ1-5,TRBV7-6,ASSPVGGNQPQH
12,TRBJ1-1,TRBV7-9,ASSSSAGNTEAF
15,TRBJ1-5,TRBV19,ASRGAFSFYSNQPQH
14,TRBJ1-4,TRBV7-6,ASSPMGGRPNEKLF
13,TRBJ2-1,TRBV5-8,ASSLDRGTYNEQF
13,TRBJ2-1,TRBV5-6,ASSFIFNSDNEQF
15,TRBJ2-2,TRBV5-1,ASSLDLEQGITGELF
12,TRBJ1-1,TRBV10-3,AISKLRGHPEAF
9,TRBJ1-1,TRBV6-1,AGRYGSEAF
13,TRBJ1-1,TRBV11-2,ASSLVDSLNTEAF
12,TRBJ2-7,TRBV10-2,ASTTPSVAYEQY
11,TRBJ2-7,TRBV6-5,ASSYRQHYEQY
12,TRBJ2-3,TRBV10-1,ASSIGGAEDTQY
10,TRBJ1-5,TRBV5-1,ASSLDGQPQH
12,TRBJ2-2,TRBV7-9,ASSLVLNTGELF
16,TRBJ1-4,TRBV18,ASSPRGGRRATNEKLF
11,TRBJ1-6,TRBV9,ASGGQYNSPLH
14,TRBJ2-1,TRBV19,ASSIDLGQGYNEQF
13,TRBJ2-5,TRBV5-1,ASSLEGVDSRDQY
15,TRBJ2-5,TRBV5-1,ASSLALAGVTQETQY
13,TRBJ2-7,TRBV11-2,ASNPGGQQSYEQY
14,TRBJ1-2,TRBV7-8,ASSLATIGPGDGYT
11,TRBJ1-5,TRBV27,ASSPGGGQPQH
13,TRBJ1-5,TRBV18,ASSPDRVGNQPQH
14,TRBJ1-3,TRBV19,ATRDQDRGSGNTIY
16,TRBJ2-2,TRBV19,ASSTDPRAGGNTGELF
15,TRBJ1-5,TRBV5-5,ASSRTDQHYSNQPQH
12,TRBJ1-1,TRBV6-5,ASRRQGMNTEAF
13,TRBJ2-4,TRBV6-1,ASSELAGGQNIQY
13,TRBJ1-4,TRBV6-1,ASSEDGQINEKLF
12,TRBJ2-5,TRBV11-2,ASSLDWRAETQY
12,TRBJ2-2,TRBV9,ASSVAVNTGELF
10,.,TRBV2,ASSEYAYEQY
13,TRBJ2-1,TRBV7-9,ASSLTSDFRDEQF